These T cell receptor beta chains were read from a single sample in a study of blood T cell repertoires in COVID-19. Method: immunoSEQ multiplex PCR; TCRdb's copy keeps in-frame clones and lacks some. The sample contains some 110,000 clones, 65% to 75% of which appear only once. The source material was peripheral blood. The receptors derive from a human donor with acute or convalescent COVID-19. The donor label of this sample is uncertain. Each CDR3 is given with its conserved first and last residue. The D gene is left open where the match is weak. The listing skips clone size in some rows; elsewhere it reads once, few, many or a size class.

V gene,J gene,clone size,D gene,CDR3 DNA,CDR3 protein
TRBV7-9,TRBJ1-2,NA,TRBD1,TGTGCCAGCAGCGGGGGGAACACAGGGGTTAATGGCTACACCTTC,CASSGGNTGVNGYTF
TRBV5-4,TRBJ2-3,NA,TRBD2,TGTGCCAGCAATTGGGGGACTAGTCCAGATACGCAGTATTTT,CASNWGTSPDTQYF
TRBV7-8,TRBJ2-1,NA,TRBD2,TGTGCCAGCAGACCAAATGGACTAGCGGGAAATGAGCAGTTCTTC,CASRPNGLAGNEQFF
TRBV4-2,TRBJ1-1,NA,TRBD1,TGTGCCAGCAGCCCATGGACAGGGAGCCCGAACACTGAAGCTTTCTTT,CASSPWTGSPNTEAFF
TRBV4-2,TRBJ2-1,NA,TRBD2,TGTGCCAGCAGGAGAGCGGGGGCCGACAATGAGCAGTTCTTC,CASRRAGADNEQFF
TRBV7-2,TRBJ2-5,NA,NA,TGTGCCAGCAGCCAAGGAGGGATCCAAGAGACCCAGTACTTC,CASSQGGIQETQYF
TRBV7-8,TRBJ2-7,NA,NA,TGTGCCAGCAGGGGGCGAGGCTACGAGCAGTACTTC,CASRGRGYEQYF
TRBV6-4,TRBJ2-3,NA,TRBD2,TGTGCCAGCAGCCCAGCGGGGGGGGCAGATACGCAGTATTTT,CASSPAGGADTQYF
TRBV5-1,TRBJ2-1,NA,NA,TGCGCCAGCAGCTTGGGTCGGGACTGGGGCAATGAGCAGTTCTTC,CASSLGRDWGNEQFF
TRBV27,TRBJ1-1,NA,TRBD1,TGTGCCAGCGGACCGACAGGGATTAACACTGAAGCTTTCTTT,CASGPTGINTEAFF
TRBV29-1,TRBJ1-4,NA,TRBD1,TGCAGCGTTAGACAGGGCTCCGAAAAACTGTTTTTT,CSVRQGSEKLFF
TRBV24-1,TRBJ2-3,NA,NA,TGTGCCACCAGTGATAGTAGAACAGATACGCAGTATTTT,CATSDSRTDTQYF
TRBV5-1,TRBJ1-6,NA,NA,TGCGCCAGCAGCGTTAACATTGGCTCACCCCTCCACTTT,CASSVNIGSPLHF
TRBV6-4,TRBJ2-3,NA,TRBD2,TGTGCCAGCAGTGACCTCCTGGACCGCGGGGGGGCCACAGATACGCAGTATTTT,CASSDLLDRGGATDTQYF
TRBV29-1,TRBJ2-1,NA,TRBD2,TGCAGCGGACGACTAGCGGGGGGAGGGGAGCAGTTCTTC,CSGRLAGGGEQFF
TRBV11-2,TRBJ2-1,NA,NA,TGTGCCAGCAGCTTAGTGCTTAGCGACCGATTGGATGAGCAGTTCTTC,CASSLVLSDRLDEQFF
TRBV2,TRBJ2-2,few,NA,TGTGCCAGCCGGGCAGGGCGGAACACCGGGGAGCTGTTTTTT,CASRAGRNTGELFF
TRBV5-1,TRBJ2-7,NA,NA,TGCGCCAGCAGGGACTACGACGAGCAGTACTTC,CASRDYDEQYF
TRBV7-8,TRBJ1-2,NA,NA,TGTGCCAGCAGCTTATCCGGGGGGTACTATGGCTACACCTTC,CASSLSGGYYGYTF
TRBV5-5,TRBJ2-4,NA,NA,TGTGCCAGCAGCTTGATATGGGAGGAAGGGGCCAAAAACATTCAGTACTTC,CASSLIWEEGAKNIQYF
TRBV11-2,TRBJ1-4,once,NA,TGTGCCAGCAGCTTATTAGGGGGAGATCGTGAAAAACTGTTTTTT,CASSLLGGDREKLFF
TRBV2,TRBJ1-6,NA,NA,TGTGCCAGCAAAGCGACAGCGAATTCACCCCTCCACTTT,CASKATANSPLHF